The present T cell receptor beta chain was sequenced within a study of T cells in Graves' hyperthyroidism and ophthalmopathy. Study-level points and caveats: Classification by a 13 V-J model distinguished ophthalmopathy from stable hyperthyroidism. For ophthalmopathy, model prediction preceded onset by a median approximately 6 months.

Worth noting for this clonotype: Antigen unknown.

The TCR beta CDR3 regions underwent amplification using RNA transcripts as the source. First-round RT-PCR targeting the TCR CDR3 was performed with the HTBI primer set. TCRdb reprocessed the multiplex PCR reads with MiXCR, giving one entry per CDR3 protein. This sample carries under 200,000 distinct CDR3 sequences, over 8% of them seen once, and the ten largest clones take around 21%. The ends were cut back, 5 bases at V and 4 bases at J, with 12 bases in the middle. The CDR3 has 14 residues. Germline CDR1 is LNHDA and CDR2 is SQIVND (reference sequence). Uncontrolled infection, other autoimmune disease, pregnancy or lactation barred patients from enrollment. Progressors' blood was drawn at hyperthyroidism diagnosis, before ophthalmopathy symptoms.

Sequencing was done on a sample of blood. This receptor was obtained from a woman aged 18-29 years with Graves' hyperthyroidism that later progressed to Graves' ophthalmopathy. The chain combines TRBV19 with TRBJ1-5; no clear D gene. Here the CDR3 DNA reads TGTGCCAGTAGTGCCACAAGGATAAATCAGCCCCAGCATTTT. This gives the protein CASSATRINQPQHF.